A single sample is the source of the 21 T cell receptor beta chains below, sequenced in a study of tumor-infiltrating lymphocytes in primary liver carcinoma. Reverse transcription of roughly 0.5 ug total RNA with a constant-region primer produced TCR beta cDNA. Slightly modified ARM-PCR, run as three nested multiplex PCR rounds, produced the TCR beta libraries. Running 10 cycles apiece, the first two PCR rounds relied on TRBV1-TRBV30 forward primers together with a C-beta reverse primer. A single record per CDR3 protein comes from TCRdb applying MiXCR to the multiplex PCR reads. This table has around 100,000 distinct CDR3 sequences, about two thirds appearing once. The tissue used was unsorted bulk material of roughly 17-33 mg. RNA and DNA were co-extracted from it with the AllPrep DNA/RNA mini kit. The sequenced material came from liver tumor tissue from sampling region 2. Stated subset: tumor region T2, inferior pole. The origin of the receptors is an older woman with primary liver carcinoma and hepatitis B virus infection.

Worth noting for this clonotype: Germline and junction disagree at one end, which may indicate a read error. This chain joins TRBV12-3 or TRBV12-4 and TRBJ2-5, with D perhaps TRBD2 (6 bases). The CDR3 runs 11 residues. The CDR3 spells CASSLRETHYF. The CDR3 DNA is TGTGCTAGCAGTTTACGGGAGACCCACTACTTC.

This clonotype has a count of ten or more. This chain connects TRBV14 to TRBJ2-1; weak D call: TRBD1 (5 bases). CDR3 length: 13 residues. The V gene's germline CDR1 is SGHDN and CDR2 FVKESK. V was shortened by 4 bases and J by 3 bases, with 7 bases between the two germline ends. The CDR3: CASSLQVYNEQFF. The DNA of the CDR3 is TGTGCCAGCAGCCTACAGGTCTACAATGAGCAGTTCTTC.

This clonotype was recorded a few times. The rearrangement joins TRBV7-9 to TRBJ1-5; D ambiguous. CDR1 and CDR2 from the germline V gene are SEHNR and FQNEAQ (reference sequence). V lost 5 bases, J lost 0 bases, and 5 bases lay in between. The CDR3 sequence is 13 residues long. The CDR3 sequence is CASSRDSNQPQHF. For the CDR3, the DNA is TGTGCCAGCAGCCGAGATAGCAATCAGCCCCAGCATTTT.

The V call is TRBV28, the J call TRBJ1-6; TRBD1 matches 7 bases. V shed 6 bases, J shed 9 bases, and the junction held 2 bases outside the gene matches. The germline gives CDR1 MDHEN, CDR2 SYDVKM. This CDR3 has 12 residues. The CDR3 nucleotides are TGTGCCAGCAGGGGGGACAGTTCACCCCTCCACTTT. This gives the protein CASRGDSSPLHF.

This clonotype showed up just a few times. This could be a read error, since a much larger clone is one nucleotide away. This chain joins TRBV29-1 and TRBJ2-7, with a possible D match to TRBD2 (5 bases). Germline CDR1 SQVTM, CDR2 ANQGSEA. This CDR3 has 14 residues. V dropped 8 bases and J dropped 3 bases, with 20 bases sitting between them. Written as DNA, the CDR3 is TGCAGCCAGGTTCGGCGGGCCGGCTACTACGAGCAGTACTTC. It codes for CSQVRRAGYYEQYF.

The rearrangement joins TRBV11-2 to TRBJ2-1; TRBD1 might be the D (7 bases). The V gene's germline CDR1 is SGHAT and CDR2 FQNNGV. The CDR3 consists of 13 residues. The germline V and J ends were trimmed by 4 bases and 13 bases, with 17 bases remaining between them. CDR3 loop: CASSWTIGTEQFF. Written as DNA, the CDR3 is TGTGCCAGCAGCTGGACTATCGGGACAGAACAGTTCTTC.

About this clonotype: The junction departs from germline at one end; a sequencing error may be responsible. V gene TRBV11-2 combines with J gene TRBJ2-3; 9 nucleotides line up with TRBD2. CDR3 size: 18 residues. Germline CDR1 is SGHAT and CDR2 is FQNNGV. The CDR3 sequence: CTSSLTGLAGGPTDTQYF. The DNA for the CDR3 is TGTACCAGCAGTTTAACGGGACTTGCGGGAGGGCCGACAGATACGCAGTATTTT.

As concerns this clonotype: The CDR3 carries no conserved terminal phenylalanine or tryptophan, so it likely arises from a read error. The chain carries TRBV4-2 and TRBJ2-7, with 12 nucleotides matching TRBD1. Per the germline V gene, CDR1 is LGHNA and CDR2 is YNFKEQ. The CDR3 totals 17 residues. With V trimmed by 1 base and J by 6 bases, 10 bases remained unmatched. CDR3 in amino acids: CASSQGSLGQGASEQYL. The CDR3 DNA follows: TGTGCCAGCAGCCAAGGGAGTCTGGGACAGGGGGCTAGCGAGCAGTACCTT.

Details on this clonotype: A clone one base away is much larger, so this may be a read error. This chain connects TRBV30 to TRBJ1-2; no definite D call. Germline V CDR1 and CDR2: GTSNPN, SVGIG (reference sequence). The CDR3 is 12 residues long. In DNA form, the CDR3 reads TGTGCCTGGAGTATGGGTAACTATAGCTACACCTTC. This translates into CAWSMGNYSYTF.

As to this clonotype: At one boundary the junction diverges from the germline segment, which might be a read error. CDR3 amino acids: CASSRVSGDEQYF. CDR3 in DNA: TGCGCCAGTAGCCGAGTTTCAGGCGACGAGCAGTACTTC. The chain recombines TRBV4-1 with TRBJ2-7, with unresolved D. This CDR3 has 13 amino acids. Germline-derived CDR1 and CDR2 are MGHRA and YSYEKL.

With regard to this clonotype: This may be a read error: a much more frequent sequence differs by one nucleotide. The CDR3 protein is CANDQGLAGDTQYF. Written as DNA, the CDR3 is TGCGCCAACGACCAGGGACTAGCAGGGGATACGCAGTATTTT. The chain carries TRBV5-1 and TRBJ2-3, with 9 positions matching TRBD2. V shed 9 bases and J 6 bases; nucleotides not matched to a gene: 11. Germline V gene sequence: CDR1 SGHRS, CDR2 YFSETQ. The CDR3 length is 14 residues.

In its sample, this clonotype was seen once. The chain couples TRBV28 to TRBJ1-3, with TRBD1 as a possible D gene (6 bases). The CDR3 has 12 amino acids. V was pared by 7 bases and J by 7 bases, with 11 bases between. Per the germline V gene, CDR1 is MDHEN and CDR2 is SYDVKM. CDR3 residues: CASIQGSNTIYF. In nucleotides, the CDR3 is TGTGCCAGCATCCAGGGGAGTAACACCATATATTTT.

In regard to this clonotype: Since a much larger clone is just one base distant, this may be a read error. The CDR3 region is CASMVPGTNEQFF. The CDR3 DNA sequence: TGTGCCAGCATGGTCCCCGGGACCAATGAGCAGTTCTTC. The chain recombines TRBV28 with TRBJ2-1, with D perhaps being TRBD1 or TRBD2 (5 bases each). CDR1 MDHEN and CDR2 SYDVKM come from the germline V gene. V was trimmed by 7 bases and J by 6 bases, leaving 13 bases between them. CDR3 length: 13 amino acids. Full variable domain (remainder filled in from reference TRBV28 and TRBJ2-1): DVKVTQSSRYLVKRTGEKVFLECVQDMDHENMFWYRQDPGLGLRLIYFSYDVKMKEKGDIPEGYSVSREKKERFSLILESASTNQTSMYLCASMVPGTNEQFFGPGTRLTVL.

This chain connects TRBV29-1 to TRBJ1-2; D uncertain. The V gene's germline CDR1 is SQVTM and CDR2 ANQGSEA. The CDR3 has 12 amino acids. The CDR3 nucleotides read TGCAGTATCAGCGGGGATATCTATGGCTACACCTTC. The encoded protein is CSISGDIYGYTF.

The sample holds many counts of this clonotype. The V and J genes are TRBV6-1 and TRBJ1-5, with a tentative D call TRBD1 (5 bases). Per germline, CDR1 MNHNS and CDR2 SASEGT. Trimming removed 7 bases from V and 0 bases from J, with 13 bases in between. The CDR3 loop spans 15 amino acids. The CDR3 protein is CASIRAGISNQPQHF. The CDR3 nucleotides are TGTGCCAGCATCAGAGCAGGGATTAGCAATCAGCCCCAGCATTTT.

Comment on this clonotype: The CDR3 does not close with the conserved phenylalanine or tryptophan, likely indicating a read error. No DNA is shown, since the ends of the CDR3 on it are uncertain; the CDR3 is the one TCRdb lists. The CDR3 loop is CASSLVGGGPHLHL. This chain connects TRBV5-1 to TRBJ1-2; TRBD1 was called by the table and not checked on the DNA. Germline values: CDR1 SGHRS, CDR2 YFSETQ. The CDR3 length is 14 residues, termini included.

With respect to this clonotype: Compared with germline, one end of the junction differs, possibly owing to a read error. V gene TRBV6-5 combines with J gene TRBJ2-1, with D tentatively TRBD2 (6 bases). CDR1 is MNHEY and CDR2 is SVGAGI in the germline V gene. The CDR3 spans 16 residues. The CDR3 bases are TGTGCCACCAGTTTCCGACTAGGGAACTCCTACAATGAGCAGTTCTTC. It specifies CATSFRLGNSYNEQFF.

As for this clonotype: Given a much more abundant clone one base away, this may be a read error. The V and J genes are TRBV11-2 and TRBJ2-5; 7 positions agree with TRBD1. Germline V gene data show CDR1 as SGHAT and CDR2 as FQNNGV. This CDR3 has 15 residues. The CDR3 here is CASSTRQGMRETQYF. CDR3 nucleotide sequence: TGTGCCAGCAGCACGAGACAGGGAATGAGAGAGACCCAATACTTC.

Regarding this clonotype: This sequence may be a read error, since a much larger clone differs from it by one base. The rearrangement links TRBV6-6 to TRBJ1-5; the D gene is possibly TRBD1 (5 bases). CDR1 and CDR2 from the germline V gene are MNHNY and SVGAGI (reference sequence). The CDR3 consists of 16 residues. CDR3 loop: CTSSYSGREGNQPQHF. DNA of the CDR3: TGTACCAGCAGTTACTCTGGCAGGGAGGGAAATCAGCCCCAGCATTTT.

This clonotype was detected once. Because it lacks the conserved phenylalanine or tryptophan at the end, this CDR3 is likely a read error. No DNA is shown, since the ends of the CDR3 on it are uncertain; the CDR3 is the one TCRdb lists. The chain joins TRBV6-1 to TRBJ1-1. The germline V gene has CDR1 MNHNS and CDR2 SASEGT. The CDR3 is 13 residues long, ends included. Here the CDR3 reads CASSETPGLQVFL.

This clonotype was counted only a few times. This chain links TRBV28 with TRBJ2-5; a possible D gene is TRBD1 (5 bases). With 7 bases removed from V and 3 bases from J, the gap between germline ends came to 30 bases. This CDR3 is built from 19 residues. Germline loops: CDR1 MDHEN, CDR2 SYDVKM. The CDR3 nucleotides are TGTGCCAGCACCACATTGGCCCCGCAGGGTGTGATTAGAGAAGAGACCCAGTACTTC. It translates to CASTTLAPQGVIREETQYF. Full variable domain (remainder filled in from reference TRBV28 and TRBJ2-5): DVKVTQSSRYLVKRTGEKVFLECVQDMDHENMFWYRQDPGLGLRLIYFSYDVKMKEKGDIPEGYSVSREKKERFSLILESASTNQTSMYLCASTTLAPQGVIREETQYFGPGTRLLVL.